These T cell receptor beta chains were read from a single sample in a study of Graves' ophthalmopathy and Graves' hyperthyroidism. TCRdb analysed the multiplex PCR reads with MiXCR anew, one entry per CDR3 protein. The sample has approximately 410,000 distinct CDR3 sequences, about 16% seen once. The sample consisted of peripheral blood. The receptor set was obtained from a woman in her late teens or twenties with stable Graves' hyperthyroidism. The CDR3 runs from the conserved cysteine through the conserved F or W. The order of the fields is V gene, clone size, J gene, D gene, CDR3 DNA, CDR3 protein. D genes are given only for firm matches. Rows may omit the clone size; those that give it use once, few, many or a size class.

>TRBV12-3/TRBV12-4|few|TRBJ1-1|-
TGTGCCAGCAGTCCGTGGTCGAACACTGAAGCTTTCTTT
CASSPWSNTEAFF
>TRBV20-1|few|TRBJ2-4|TRBD2
TGCAGTGCTAGCCGAGCGGGGGGCCGCCAAAACATTCAGTACTTC
CSASRAGGRQNIQYF
>TRBV6-1|many|TRBJ1-6|-
TGTGCCAGCAGTGTGAAAGGGGATCAGTATTCACCCCTCCACTTT
CASSVKGDQYSPLHF
>TRBV5-4|many|TRBJ2-2|-
TGTGCCAGCAGCTTGCCTTTGACGGGCGCGAACACCGGGGAGCTGTTTTTT
CASSLPLTGANTGELFF
>TRBV6-2/TRBV6-3|many|TRBJ2-2|-
TGTGCCAGCAGAGACATGGCCGGGGAGCTGTTTTTT
CASRDMAGELFF
>TRBV2|many|TRBJ2-4|TRBD1
TGTGCCAGCAGTCCCGACAGGGGGGCCTCCAAAAACATTCAGTACTTC
CASSPDRGASKNIQYF
>TRBV12-3/TRBV12-4|many|TRBJ2-7|-
TGTGCCAGCACCCCGAGATTGGGCAGCTCCTACGAGCAGTACTTC
CASTPRLGSSYEQYF
>TRBV19|many|TRBJ2-2|-
TGTGCCAGTAGTATGGGGAGTCCGGGTTCCGGGGAGCTGTTTTTT
CASSMGSPGSGELFF
>TRBV4-1|-|TRBJ2-5|TRBD2
TGCGCCAGCAGCTCCCCAGGGACTAGCGGGGGGGACCAAGATACCCAGTACTTC
CASSSPGTSGGDQDTQYF
>TRBV6-1|-|TRBJ1-1|-
TGTGCCAGCAGACCGGGGCCAGCGAACACTGAAGCTTTCTTT
CASRPGPANTEAFF
>TRBV29-1|-|TRBJ1-1|-
TGCAGCGTTGTTGGGAGACTGAACACTGAAGCTTTCTTT
CSVVGRLNTEAFF
>TRBV7-2|few|TRBJ1-5|-
TGTGCCAGCAGCTTCCAAACAGCTCCAGGTCAGCCCCAGCATTTT
CASSFQTAPGQPQHF
>TRBV27|-|TRBJ2-2|-
TGTGCCAGCAGTATTATGGCGGGGAACACCGGGGAGCTGTTTTTT
CASSIMAGNTGELFF
>TRBV2|many|TRBJ2-7|TRBD2
TGTGCCAGCAGTGTCGGGGGGGCCGCCTACGAGCAGTACTTC
CASSVGGAAYEQYF
>TRBV18|few|TRBJ1-1|-
TGTGCCAGCTCACCACCGACGGGGGTAGACACTGAAGCTTTCTTT
CASSPPTGVDTEAFF
>TRBV12-3/TRBV12-4|many|TRBJ2-4|-
TGTGCCAGCAGTTTCGGGCAGACGCTAGCCAAAAACATTCAGTACTTC
CASSFGQTLAKNIQYF
>TRBV6-5|many|TRBJ2-5|-
TGTGCCAGCAGTTACCACGCGGGGCACCAAGAGACCCAGTACTTC
CASSYHAGHQETQYF
>TRBV11-1|many|TRBJ1-1|TRBD1
TGTGCCAGCAGCGGAAGCGGACAACAGGGGTCCATGAACACTGAAGCTTTCTTT
CASSGSGQQGSMNTEAFF
>TRBV11-2|many|TRBJ2-2|TRBD1
TGTGCCAGCAGCCGTAGACAGGGTCCCATCGGCGGGGAGCTGTTTTTT
CASSRRQGPIGGELFF
>TRBV20-1|many|TRBJ2-7|-
TGCAGTGCGTCGCTCCGAGCCTACGAGCAGTACTTC
CSASLRAYEQYF
>TRBV7-2|many|TRBJ2-2|-
TGTGCCAGCACTCAGAGGTTACAAAAAGGGGAGCTGTTTTTT
CASTQRLQKGELFF
>TRBV11-3|many|TRBJ1-1|-
TGTGCCAGCAGCTTAGAGCCAGGCCGGGGCACTGAAGCTTTCTTT
CASSLEPGRGTEAFF
>TRBV12-3/TRBV12-4|many|TRBJ1-5|TRBD1
TGTGCCAGCAGCCGGGGACAGGGCAATCAGCCCCAGCATTTT
CASSRGQGNQPQHF
>TRBV24-1|-|TRBJ2-5|-
TGTGCCACCAGTGATCCGTACCAAGAGACCCAGTACTTC
CATSDPYQETQYF
>TRBV27|-|TRBJ2-7|-
TGTGCCAGCAGTTTGTCCCCAGGGACCCACGAGCAGTACTTC
CASSLSPGTHEQYF
>TRBV11-2|many|TRBJ2-7|-
TGTGCCACCAAGGGACTTCCCTACGAGCAGTACTTC
CATKGLPYEQYF
>TRBV2|many|TRBJ1-2|-
TGTGCCAGCAGGAAACTTGGACATGGAGATGGCTACACCTTC
CASRKLGHGDGYTF
>TRBV7-8|many|TRBJ2-7|-
TGTGCCAGCAGCATCAGGGTGGGGTTCTACGAGCAGTACTTC
CASSIRVGFYEQYF
>TRBV12-3/TRBV12-4|many|TRBJ1-6|-
TGTGCCAGCAGGCATAGGGATTTCAGGGGTTCACCCCTCCACTTT
CASRHRDFRGSPLHF
>TRBV6-1|many|TRBJ1-1|-
TGTGCCAGCAGTGAAGCAGGCATTTTAATAGCTTTCTTT
CASSEAGILIAFF
>TRBV12-5|many|TRBJ2-5|-
TGTGCTAGTGGCCCCGACGAGACCCAGTACTTC
CASGPDETQYF
>TRBV12-5|many|TRBJ1-1|-
TGTGCCGCAGCTGGGAACACTGAAGCTTTCTTT
CAAAGNTEAFF
>TRBV12-3/TRBV12-4|many|TRBJ1-2|TRBD1
TGTGCCAGCAGGTACGGGACAGGGGCTGGCTACACCTTC
CASRYGTGAGYTF